Reported below is one TCR beta chain. Its target is unknown. The CDR3 has 14 amino acids. The V gene lost 7 bases and the J gene lost 2 bases, with 12 bases spanning the gap. The germline V gene encodes CDR1 MNHEY and CDR2 SVGAGI. The data were taken from a study of PD-1 blockade in classical Hodgkin lymphoma. On the study more broadly: Patients were treated with nivolumab at 3 mg/kg, and this was given intravenously every 2 weeks.

Sequencing used immunoSEQ multiplex PCR; TCRdb keeps in-frame clones, though not all of them. The sample lists about 150,000 clones, about 78% occurring once. Brentuximab vedotin exposure varied, and every patient relapsed after autologous stem cell transplantation. Findings and caveats of the study: CD4+ TCR diversity, unlike CD8+, climbed significantly by C4D1. Similar baseline diversity was found in complete responders and newly diagnosed patients. Reported baseline diversity: healthy donors highest, relapsed/refractory patients lowest.

The rearrangement uses TRBV6-5 and TRBJ2-1; D perhaps matches TRBD2 (5 bases). The sequenced sample was peripheral blood mononuclear cells (PBMCs), obtained before the second cycle of nivolumab. The TCR sequence derives from a human donor with classical Hodgkin lymphoma. The chain's CDR3 is CASKLPGTYNEQFF. The CDR3 DNA reads TGTGCCAGCAAACTCCCCGGGACCTACAATGAGCAGTTCTTC.